The 19 T cell receptor beta chains in this list originate from one sample, sequenced in a study of T-cell memory formation after mild COVID-19. TCRdb itself ran the 5' RACE reads through MiXCR, one entry per CDR3 protein. The table shows approximately 300,000 distinct CDR3 sequences, with more than 15% occurring only once. The sample consisted of PBMCs or a T cell subset sorted from them (not recorded which). These receptors all stem from a man aged 18 to 29 who had mild COVID-19 (a few samples of this study predate the infection). Cell type and time point are not known.

The sample holds a few counts of this clonotype. This sequence joins TRBV12-3 or TRBV12-4 and TRBJ1-1; D call uncertain. This CDR3 spans 13 amino acids. The ends were cut back, 7 bases at V and 11 bases at J, with 20 bases in the middle. Here the CDR3 reads CASTAPEAPGAFF. Here the CDR3 DNA reads TGTGCCAGCACCGCGCCTGAGGCCCCCGGGGCTTTCTTT.

The chain couples TRBV2 to TRBJ1-5; D unclear. Deletions cut 11 bases from V and 4 bases from J, with 18 bases between. The germline V gene has CDR1 SNHLY and CDR2 FYNNEI. The CDR3 spans 14 residues. The CDR3 loop is CASRRVSLNQPQHF. CDR3 coding DNA: TGTGCCTCTCGGAGGGTTTCCTTAAATCAGCCCCAGCATTTT.

The V call is TRBV20-1, the J call TRBJ2-7; possibly TRBD2 for D (6 bases). The germline CDR1 and CDR2 sequences are DFQATT and SNEGSKA (reference sequence). Trimming removed 4 bases at V and 3 bases at J, with 7 bases between. The CDR3 is 11 residues long. The CDR3 DNA follows: TGCAGTGCTAAGGACTACTACGAGCAGTACTTC. It specifies CSAKDYYEQYF.

The V call is TRBV7-8, the J call TRBJ1-5, with D maybe TRBD1 (6 bases). The CDR3 length is 15 residues. Trimming removed 1 base from V and 7 bases from J, with 14 bases in between. Germline V gives CDR1 SGHVS, CDR2 FQNEAQ. The CDR3: CASSLGTGRGQPQHF. Here the CDR3 DNA reads TGTGCCAGCAGCTTAGGCACAGGGCGAGGGCAGCCCCAGCATTTT.

This clonotype was observed a handful of times. This sequence joins TRBV28 and TRBJ1-4, with TRBD1 matching over 7 bases. Germline V gene data show CDR1 as MDHEN and CDR2 as SYDVKM. This CDR3 spans 15 amino acids. With 6 bases clipped from V and 7 bases from J, the junction kept 11 bases outside the gene matches. CDR3 loop: CASRGDREFSEKLFF. In DNA form, the CDR3 reads TGTGCCAGCAGGGGTGACAGGGAATTTAGTGAAAAACTGTTTTTT.

The chain links TRBV15 to TRBJ1-3; 7 bases line up with TRBD1. V lost 8 bases and J lost 6; bases outside the gene matches: 10. Germline loops: CDR1 LNHNV, CDR2 YYDKDF (reference sequence). CDR3 size: 14 residues. The CDR3, as DNA: TGTGCCACCGCGGTCAGGGGGTGGGCAAACACCATATATTTT. It specifies CATAVRGWANTIYF.

This clonotype was counted ten times or more. J is TRBJ1-3 and V is TRBV7-9; D gene uncertain. Germline values: CDR1 SEHNR, CDR2 FQNEAQ (reference sequence). This CDR3 region has 11 residues. V shed 5 bases and J shed 4 bases, with 3 bases lying between them. This CDR3 is CASSQGNTIYF. CDR3 DNA: TGTGCCAGCAGCCAAGGAAACACCATATATTTT.

This chain links TRBV5-4 with TRBJ2-5; a possible D gene is TRBD1 (6 bases). The CDR3 consists of 14 residues. CDR1 is SGHNT and CDR2 is YYREEE in the germline V gene (reference sequence). V was shortened by 1 base and J by 5 bases, with 12 bases between the two germline ends. Written as DNA, the CDR3 is TGTGCCAGCAGCTTGAGGGGGACAACTGAGACCCAGTACTTC. Its translation is CASSLRGTTETQYF. The variable domain in full, completed from reference TRBV5-4 and TRBJ2-5, reads ETGVTQSPTHLIKTRGQQVTLRCSSQSGHNTVSWYQQALGQGPQFIFQYYREEENGRGNFPPRFSGLQFPNYSSELNVNALELDDSALYLCASSLRGTTETQYFGPGTRLLVL.

This chain joins TRBV5-1 and TRBJ2-7, with 7 positions matching TRBD1. The length of the CDR3 is 15 residues. V dropped 4 bases and J dropped 6; count of bases not matched to a gene: 13. Looked up from germline, CDR1 is SGHRS and CDR2 is YFSETQ. The CDR3 here is CASSEAGTVSLEQYF. The CDR3 DNA reads TGCGCCAGCAGCGAAGCCGGGACAGTGTCTCTCGAGCAGTACTTC.

The gene calls are TRBV4-3 and TRBJ1-1; unclear D gene. The V end was cut by 0 bases, the J end by 2 bases, with 7 bases between. Germline-derived CDR1 and CDR2 are LGHNA and YSLEER. This CDR3 has 14 residues. Here the CDR3 DNA reads TGCGCCAGCAGCCAAGATGGCCTCAACACTGAAGCTTTCTTT. The encoded protein is CASSQDGLNTEAFF.

This clonotype was observed a handful of times. This chain uses TRBV20-1 with TRBJ2-7, with D tentatively TRBD1 or TRBD2 (5 bases each). There are 13 residues in the CDR3. Germline CDR1 is DFQATT and CDR2 is SNEGSKA (reference sequence). Trimming left V 5 bases short and J 0 bases short, with 11 bases between. The CDR3 region is CSALRDGSYEQYV. In DNA, the CDR3 is TGCAGTGCTCTCCGGGACGGCTCCTACGAGCAGTACGTC.

The J gene is TRBJ2-7, the V gene TRBV7-2; 10 bases are a match to TRBD1. The CDR3 consists of 15 residues. The J segment lost 2 bases and the V segment lost 6 bases, leaving 7 bases of the junction unmatched. Germline CDR1 SGHTA, CDR2 FQGNSA. CDR3 coding DNA: TGTGCCAGCAGTCGGACAGGGGGAGGGACCTACGAGCAGTACGTC. Amino acids: CASSRTGGGTYEQYV.

There are a few counts of this clonotype. The chain combines TRBV10-3 with TRBJ2-7; D is unclear. Germline-derived CDR1 and CDR2 are ENHRY and SYGVKD. The V end lost 10 bases, the J end lost 1 base, and 8 bases lay between the germline ends. The CDR3 has 11 residues. For the CDR3, the DNA is TGTGCCACTGGGCAGTCCTACGAGCAGTACGTC. Protein: CATGQSYEQYV.

The table lists this clonotype with many counts. The chain combines TRBV12-3 or TRBV12-4 with TRBJ1-2; D is unclear. V lost 6 bases and J 4 bases, leaving 18 bases between the germline ends. The CDR3 spans 15 residues. This chain's CDR3 is CASSRIGEIGYGYTF. The CDR3 nucleotides are TGTGCCAGCAGCCGGATTGGGGAGATCGGCTATGGCTACACCTTC.

Only a few counts were recorded for this clonotype. The chain is built from TRBV5-1 and TRBJ2-1; 7 bases align to TRBD1. CDR3 length: 13 amino acids. Germline V gene lookup returns CDR1 SGHRS and CDR2 YFSETQ. Trimming at V came to 5 bases and at J to 6 bases, leaving 5 bases not matched to a gene. Here the CDR3 reads CASSWAGGNEQFF. Here the CDR3 DNA reads TGCGCCAGCAGTTGGGCAGGGGGCAATGAGCAGTTCTTC. Using reference TRBV5-1 and TRBJ2-1 for the parts outside the CDR3, the full variable domain is KAGVTQTPRYLIKTRGQQVTLSCSPISGHRSVSWYQQTPGQGLQFLFEYFSETQRNKGNFPGRFSGRQFSNSRSEMNVSTLELGDSALYLCASSWAGGNEQFFGPGTRLTVL.

The chain uses TRBV3-1 and TRBJ1-5; D is unresolved. CDR1 LGHDT and CDR2 YNNKEL come from the germline V gene (reference sequence). With 2 bases removed from V and 6 bases from J, the gap between germline ends came to 11 bases. CDR3 length equals 14 residues. This CDR3 is CASSQYSLGQPQHF. In nucleotides, the CDR3 is TGTGCCAGCAGCCAATACAGCTTGGGTCAGCCCCAGCATTTT.

J is TRBJ2-1 and V is TRBV20-1; D unclear. Looked up from germline, CDR1 is DFQATT and CDR2 is SNEGSKA (reference sequence). Between the trimmed V and J ends, which lost 3 bases and 9 bases, there was a span of 6 bases. The CDR3 runs 10 residues. CDR3 DNA: TGCAGTGCTAGTAGGCCTGAGCAGTTCTTC. Protein sequence: CSASRPEQFF.

This clonotype was picked up a small number of times. V usage is TRBV29-1 and J usage is TRBJ2-1; D ambiguous. This CDR3 region has 12 residues. CDR1 and CDR2 from the germline V gene are SQVTM and ANQGSEA. With 6 bases removed from V and 1 base from J, the gap between germline ends came to 7 bases. In DNA, the CDR3 is TGCAGCGTGGCCTGGTCCTACAATGAGCAGTTCTTC. Translation: CSVAWSYNEQFF.

The J gene is TRBJ1-5, the V gene TRBV2; 11 bases align to TRBD1. Germline-derived CDR1 and CDR2 are SNHLY and FYNNEI. The trim removed 6 bases at V and 6 bases at J, leaving 7 bases unmatched. The CDR3 sequence is 15 residues long. For the CDR3, the DNA is TGTGCCAGCAGCGAGGACAGGGGGCTCAGTCAGCCCCAGCATTTT. Its translation is CASSEDRGLSQPQHF.